This T cell receptor beta chain was identified during a study of identical twins. This CDR3 is built from 14 residues. Germline V gene data show CDR1 as LNHNV and CDR2 as YYDKDF (reference sequence). Trimming pared 10 bases from V and 0 bases from J, leaving 12 bases between. Unique molecular identifiers were present on the cDNA, and a universal primer site came from template switching. TCRdb passed the 5' RACE reads through MiXCR, listing each CDR3 protein once. The data hold about 480,000 distinct CDR3 sequences, with 13% to 15% observed a single time. On this clonotype: What it binds is not known.

Study-level points and caveats: Fewer insertions characterized abundant cord blood beta clonotypes, whereas memory repertoires showed none. The conclusions drew on cross-sectional statistical analysis instead of tracking the same donors. Among beta out-of-frame sequences, excess sharing between twins appeared weaker.

These same records also appear under a second study, on yellow fever vaccine responses in identical twins.

Sequences were obtained from CD4+ T cells sorted from blood. This chain connects TRBV15 to TRBJ2-2; D remains ambiguous. This TCR came from a woman younger than 35 in good health. DNA for the CDR3: TGTGCCATCTCTCTGAAACCGAACACCGGGGAGCTGTTTTTT. This codes for CAISLKPNTGELFF.